A single sample gave rise to the 8 T cell receptor beta chains below, sequenced in a study of T-cell reconstitution after alpha-beta-depleted transplantation in children. It was with unique molecular identifiers that the TCRbeta library was prepared. TCRdb reprocessed the PCR reads with MiXCR, giving one entry per CDR3 protein. In the table there are hundreds of thousands of distinct CDR3 sequences, about 9.2% of which are singletons. The sequencing here drew on PBMCs from the stem cell graft donor, taken from the stem cell graft. Every receptor here comes from a human donor who donated a stem cell graft to a child with acute lymphoblastic leukemia.

The chain carries TRBV20-1 and TRBJ2-2; 9 bases match TRBD1. The CDR3 loop spans 14 amino acids. The V gene's germline CDR1 is DFQATT and CDR2 SNEGSKA (reference sequence). The V and J ends lost 5 bases and 3 bases, in that order; junction bases with no gene match: 4. The CDR3 nucleotides are TGCAGTGCTCCCGGGACAGGGCACACCGGGGAGCTGTTTTTT. This sequence encodes CSAPGTGHTGELFF.

The chain uses TRBV6-2 or TRBV6-3 and TRBJ1-1; D ambiguous. V shed 4 bases and J shed 6 bases, with 15 bases lying between them. This CDR3 has 14 amino acids. CDR1 is MNHEY and CDR2 is SVGEGT in the germline V gene. CDR3 sequence reads: CASSSNPTGAEAFF. The CDR3 DNA sequence: TGTGCCAGCAGTTCGAACCCCACCGGCGCTGAAGCTTTCTTT.

The chain is built from TRBV7-9 and TRBJ1-1; D gene uncertain. Looked up from germline, CDR1 is SEHNR and CDR2 is FQNEAQ (reference sequence). The CDR3 loop spans 14 amino acids. With 5 bases removed from V and 2 bases from J, the gap between germline ends came to 12 bases. The DNA for the CDR3 is TGTGCCAGCAGCCCGCCCGGTCCCAACACTGAAGCTTTCTTT. It specifies CASSPPGPNTEAFF. Full variable domain (outside the CDR3, taken from reference TRBV7-9 and TRBJ1-1): DTGVSQNPRHKITKRGQNVTFRCDPISEHNRLYWYRQTLGQGPEFLTYFQNEAQLEKSRLLSDRFSAERPKGSFSTLEIQRTEQGDSAMYLCASSPPGPNTEAFFGQGTRLTVV.

The chain has TRBV6-1 and TRBJ1-5; D remains unclear. The germline V gene has CDR1 MNHNS and CDR2 SASEGT. V gave up 2 bases and J gave up 3 bases, with 11 bases separating them. The CDR3 contains 15 residues. CDR3 in DNA: TGTGCCAGCAGTGAATCTGGGTTTTACAATCAGCCCCAGCATTTT. It is translated as CASSESGFYNQPQHF.

The table lists this clonotype with a few counts. The chain uses TRBV11-2 and TRBJ2-7; TRBD1 matches at 9 bases. The CDR3 runs to 15 residues. The germline V gene has CDR1 SGHAT and CDR2 FQNNGV. The trim removed 4 bases at V and 3 bases at J, leaving 7 bases unmatched. The DNA for the CDR3 is TGTGCCAGCAGCTGGGGACAGGGCCCTCGCTACGAGCAGTACTTC. Amino acid sequence: CASSWGQGPRYEQYF.

This clonotype was seen ten or more times. V gene TRBV5-1 combines with J gene TRBJ2-1, with unresolved D. This CDR3 contains 21 residues. V was shortened by 6 bases and J by 5 bases, with 36 bases between the two germline ends. The germline CDR1 and CDR2 sequences are SGHRS and YFSETQ. The CDR3 DNA follows: TGCGCCAGCAAAGGCGGAACTCTGTGGAGTACAAACCCGAACGAAAACAATGAGCAGTTCTTC. Amino acids: CASKGGTLWSTNPNENNEQFF. Supplemented by reference TRBV5-1 and TRBJ2-1, the full variable domain reads KAGVTQTPRYLIKTRGQQVTLSCSPISGHRSVSWYQQTPGQGLQFLFEYFSETQRNKGNFPGRFSGRQFSNSRSEMNVSTLELGDSALYLCASKGGTLWSTNPNENNEQFFGPGTRLTVL.

In this sample, this clonotype turned up a few times. The gene calls are TRBV6-1 and TRBJ2-7; 8 bases agree with TRBD1. The germline V gene has CDR1 MNHNS and CDR2 SASEGT. V lost 7 bases and J lost 3; bases outside the gene matches: 8. The length of the CDR3 is 14 residues. The CDR3 is CASTWTGSSYEQYF. CDR3 DNA: TGTGCCAGCACCTGGACAGGGTCTAGCTACGAGCAGTACTTC.

At least ten counts were recorded for this clonotype. V usage is TRBV5-1 and J usage is TRBJ2-7; D is unresolved. V shed 0 bases and J shed 3 bases, with 10 bases lying between them. This CDR3 is built from 14 residues. CDR1 and CDR2 (germline): SGHRS, YFSETQ. The CDR3 DNA sequence: TGCGCCAGCAGCTTGGCCCAGACGTTCTACGAGCAGTACTTC. Its translation: CASSLAQTFYEQYF.